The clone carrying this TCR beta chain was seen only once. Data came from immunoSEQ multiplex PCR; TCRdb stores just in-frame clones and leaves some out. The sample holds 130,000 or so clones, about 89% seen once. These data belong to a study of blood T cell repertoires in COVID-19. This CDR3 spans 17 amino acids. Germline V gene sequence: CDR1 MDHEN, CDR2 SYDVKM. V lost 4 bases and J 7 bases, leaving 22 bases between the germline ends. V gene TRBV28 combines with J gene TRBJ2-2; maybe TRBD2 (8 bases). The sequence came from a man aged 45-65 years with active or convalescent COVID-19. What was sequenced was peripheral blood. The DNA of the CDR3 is TGTGCCAGCAGTTCGGTTGCCGGGAGGGCAGGGGGCGGGGAGCTGTTTTTT. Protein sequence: CASSSVAGRAGGGELFF.